The clone carrying this T cell receptor beta chain was observed at least ten times. These data are taken from a study of regulatory T cells in long-lasting Graves disease. About the research overall: Newly diagnosed Graves' patients took antithyroid drugs under 3 months.

Time point: newly diagnosed GD, antithyroid drugs for less than 3 months. The TCR library was prepared using RNA isolated from PBMCs. With EDTA tubes as the receptacles, 7.5 to 10 milliliters of peripheral blood were drawn. Building the TCR beta libraries relied on iRepertoire HTBI primers, and CDR3 regions underwent Arm-PCR. MiXCR was run by TCRdb on the multiplex PCR reads, yielding one entry per CDR3 protein. The table has approximately 480,000 distinct CDR3 sequences, around 15% seen once. Trimming left V 3 bases short and J 5 bases short, with 14 bases between. CDR3 length equals 15 residues. CDR1 and CDR2 (germline): MNHEY, SMNVEV (reference sequence). This same sample was also taken into another study, of T cells in Graves' hyperthyroidism and ophthalmopathy. This second study notes: Those patients with uncontrolled infection, other autoimmune disease, pregnancy or lactation were excluded.

The clonotype was recovered from a man aged 35-49 years with Graves disease. This specimen was peripheral blood mononuclear cells (PBMCs), taken at new diagnosis, from a patient treated with antithyroid drugs. The chain carries TRBV27 and TRBJ2-1; D is possibly TRBD1 (5 bases). The CDR3: CASSLSRGAHNEQFF. The CDR3, as DNA: TGTGCCAGCAGTTTGAGTAGGGGCGCCCACAATGAGCAGTTCTTC.